This T cell receptor (gamma chain) came from a study of Vδ1+ human thymocytes. Overall study findings and caveats: Despite high sort purity, about 19% of thymic T cell receptor delta sequences were Vdelta2. Donors shared many TRG clonotypes but few TRD clonotypes. In the thymus, TRG and TRD repertoires looked highly polyclonal with Gaussian CDR3 lengths. Unexpected Vdelta2 sequences could cause misinterpretation of bulk repertoire data.

V was pared by 0 bases and J by 11 bases, with 10 bases of the junction left unmatched. CDR3 length equals 13 residues. The V gene's germline CDR1 is EGSTGY and CDR2 YDSYTSSV. This clone was found a few times. The antigen remains undetermined. Purity of the sorted Vdelta1+ thymocytes ranged from 98% to 99.6%. RNA was extracted from the cells and then reverse transcribed. Multiplex PCR used pooled V-gene forward primers and a constant-region reverse primer to amplify CDR3s. TCRdb reprocessed the multiplex PCR reads through CATT. The sample holds about 36,000 gamma-chain clones, 20% seen once. V gene TRGV4 combines with J gene TRGJ1 or TRGJ2. Sequenced input: Vdelta1+ gamma-delta thymocytes from the thymus. Documented subset: FACS-sorted CD3+ TCRalphabeta- TCRVdelta1+ TCRVdelta2- thymocytes. The origin of this receptor is a girl under three years old who had congenital heart surgery. The CDR3 DNA reads as TGTGCCACCTGGGATGGGCCAAAAGTGGAGAAACTCTTT. Protein product: CATWDGPKVEKLF.